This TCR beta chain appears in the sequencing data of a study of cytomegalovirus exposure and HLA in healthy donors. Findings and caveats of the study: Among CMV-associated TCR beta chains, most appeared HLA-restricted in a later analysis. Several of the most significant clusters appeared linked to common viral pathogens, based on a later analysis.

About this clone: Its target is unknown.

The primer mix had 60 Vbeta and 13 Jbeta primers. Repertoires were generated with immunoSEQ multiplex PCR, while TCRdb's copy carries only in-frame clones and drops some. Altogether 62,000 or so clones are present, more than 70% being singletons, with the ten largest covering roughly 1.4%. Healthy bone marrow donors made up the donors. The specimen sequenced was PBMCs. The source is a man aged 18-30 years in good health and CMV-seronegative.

The CDR3 here is CAWTSGGHEQFF. Written as DNA, the CDR3 is TGTGCCTGGACAAGCGGGGGTCATGAGCAGTTCTTC. This sequence joins TRBV30 and TRBJ2-1; 8 bases fit TRBD2. The CDR3 extends over 12 amino acids. J was trimmed by 8 bases and V by 4 bases; bases with no gene match: 4. Germline CDR1 and CDR2: GTSNPN and SVGIG (reference sequence).